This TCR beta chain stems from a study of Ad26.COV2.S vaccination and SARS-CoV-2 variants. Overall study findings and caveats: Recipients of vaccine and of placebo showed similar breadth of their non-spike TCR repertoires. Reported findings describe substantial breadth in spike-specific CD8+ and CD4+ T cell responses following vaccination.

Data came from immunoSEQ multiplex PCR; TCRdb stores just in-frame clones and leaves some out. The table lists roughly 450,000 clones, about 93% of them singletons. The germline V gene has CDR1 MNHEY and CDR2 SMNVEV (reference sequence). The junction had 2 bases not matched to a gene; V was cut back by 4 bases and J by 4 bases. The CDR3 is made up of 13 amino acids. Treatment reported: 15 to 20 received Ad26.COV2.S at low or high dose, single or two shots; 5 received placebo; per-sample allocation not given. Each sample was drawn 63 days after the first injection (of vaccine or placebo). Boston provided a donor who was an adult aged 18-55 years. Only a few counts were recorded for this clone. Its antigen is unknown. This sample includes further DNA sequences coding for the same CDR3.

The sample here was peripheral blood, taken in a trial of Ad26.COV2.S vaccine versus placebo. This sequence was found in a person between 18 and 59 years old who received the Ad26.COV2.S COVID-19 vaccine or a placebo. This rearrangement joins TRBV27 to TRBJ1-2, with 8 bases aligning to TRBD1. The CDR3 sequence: CASSSTGGYGYTF. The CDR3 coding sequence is TGTGCCAGCAGTTCTACAGGGGGCTATGGCTACACCTTC.